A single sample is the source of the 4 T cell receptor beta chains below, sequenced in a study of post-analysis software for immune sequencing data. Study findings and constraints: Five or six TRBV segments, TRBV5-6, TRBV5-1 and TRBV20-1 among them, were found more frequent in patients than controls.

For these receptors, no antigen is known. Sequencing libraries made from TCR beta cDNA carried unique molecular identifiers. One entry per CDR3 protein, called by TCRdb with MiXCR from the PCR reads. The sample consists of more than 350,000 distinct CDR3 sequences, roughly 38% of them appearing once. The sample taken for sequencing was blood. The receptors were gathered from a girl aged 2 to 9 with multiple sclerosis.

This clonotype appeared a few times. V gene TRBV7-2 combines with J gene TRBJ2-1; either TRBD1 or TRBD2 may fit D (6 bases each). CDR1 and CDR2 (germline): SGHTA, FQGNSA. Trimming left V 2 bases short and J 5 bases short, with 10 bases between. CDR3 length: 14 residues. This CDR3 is CASSLRGGNNEQFF. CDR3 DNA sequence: TGTGCCAGCAGCTTAAGAGGGGGGAACAATGAGCAGTTCTTC.

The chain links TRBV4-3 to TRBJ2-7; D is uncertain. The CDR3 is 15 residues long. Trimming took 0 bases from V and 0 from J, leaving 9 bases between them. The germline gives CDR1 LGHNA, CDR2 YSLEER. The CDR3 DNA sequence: TGCGCCAGCAGCCAAGATGAGGCTAACTCCTACGAGCAGTACTTC. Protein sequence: CASSQDEANSYEQYF.

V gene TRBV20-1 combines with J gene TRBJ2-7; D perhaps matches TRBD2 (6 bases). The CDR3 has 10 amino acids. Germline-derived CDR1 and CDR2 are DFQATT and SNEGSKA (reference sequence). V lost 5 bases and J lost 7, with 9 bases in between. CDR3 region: CSAGTWEQYF. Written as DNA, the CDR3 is TGCAGTGCTGGGACTTGGGAGCAGTACTTC.

This CDR3 is CASSGTFLIETQYF. CDR3 coding DNA: TGTGCCAGCAGCGGCACATTCCTCATAGAGACCCAGTACTTC. The J gene is TRBJ2-5, the V gene TRBV5-6, with D unclear. Between the trimmed V and J ends, which lost 4 bases and 4 bases, there was a span of 14 bases. This CDR3 region has 14 residues. Germline CDR1 SGHDT, CDR2 YYEEEE. The variable domain in full, completed from reference TRBV5-6 and TRBJ2-5, reads DAGVTQSPTHLIKTRGQQVTLRCSPKSGHDTVSWYQQALGQGPQFIFQYYEEEERQRGNFPDRFSGHQFPNYSSELNVNALLLGDSALYLCASSGTFLIETQYFGPGTRLLVL.